This T cell receptor (beta chain) was sequenced during a study of T cells in Graves' hyperthyroidism and ophthalmopathy. TCR beta CDR3 region amplification was performed from RNA transcripts. The TCR CDR3 was amplified in a first-round RT-PCR using the HTBI primer set. TCRdb reprocessed the multiplex PCR reads with MiXCR, giving one entry per CDR3 protein. Of under 400,000 distinct CDR3 sequences in the sample, roughly 20% were seen once. V trimming: 6 bases; J trimming: 3 bases; junction bases outside the gene matches: 8. Germline V gene lookup returns CDR1 GTSNPN and CDR2 SVGIG (reference sequence). The CDR3 runs 13 residues. Graves' hyperthyroidism was deemed stable given no ophthalmopathy progression within 18 months. Clinical symptoms, serum thyroxine and TRAb, thyroid ultrasound and orbital computed tomography together formed the diagnostic basis. This clonotype was detected only a few times.

The sequenced material came from blood. The receptor's source is a woman aged 50 to 60 with Graves' hyperthyroidism. The chain joins TRBV30 to TRBJ2-7, with 7 bases aligning to TRBD1. CDR3 DNA: TGTGCCTGCGCCGTGACAGGGCTCTACGAGCAGTACTTC. This sequence encodes CACAVTGLYEQYF.